The clone carrying this T cell receptor beta chain was detected ten times or more. What it binds is not known. This record belongs to a study of molecular identifiers for immune sequencing clone quantification. TCRdb re-derived calls from the PCR reads in MiXCR, one entry per CDR3 protein. The data hold more than 550,000 distinct CDR3 sequences, with over 25% observed a single time. Overall study findings and caveats: Jurkat TCR RNA spiked in from one cell could reportedly be detected among some 980,000 naive cells.

The clonotype comes from a human donor in good health. Some libraries in this study had Jurkat cell RNA spiked in. The sequencing sample was made of naive CD8+ T cells from blood, with Jurkat cell RNA spiked in. Subset of the sample: FACS-sorted CD8+CD4-CCR7+CD45RA+ naive T cells.

This CDR3 reads CASSSSLEPKSSYEQYF. The DNA of the CDR3 is TGTGCCAGCAGTTCCTCCCTGGAGCCGAAGAGCTCCTACGAGCAGTACTTC. The chain employs TRBV27 and TRBJ2-7; D gene unclear. The CDR3 runs to 17 residues. Trimming removed 4 bases at V and 0 bases at J, with 19 bases between. From germline, CDR1 is MNHEY and CDR2 SMNVEV (reference sequence).